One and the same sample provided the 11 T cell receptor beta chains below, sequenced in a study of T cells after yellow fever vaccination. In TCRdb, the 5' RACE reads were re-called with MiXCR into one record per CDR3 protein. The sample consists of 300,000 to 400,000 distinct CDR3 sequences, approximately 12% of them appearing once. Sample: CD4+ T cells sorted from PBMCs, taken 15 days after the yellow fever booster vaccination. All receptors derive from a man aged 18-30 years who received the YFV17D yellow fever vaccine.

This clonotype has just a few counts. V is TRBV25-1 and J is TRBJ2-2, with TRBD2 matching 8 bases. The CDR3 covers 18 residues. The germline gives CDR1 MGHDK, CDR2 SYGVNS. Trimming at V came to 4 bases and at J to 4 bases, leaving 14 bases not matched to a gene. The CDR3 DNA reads TGTGCCAGCAGTGTCAACCCCGGGCGGGGGGCGACCACCGGGGAGCTGTTTTTT. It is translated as CASSVNPGRGATTGELFF.

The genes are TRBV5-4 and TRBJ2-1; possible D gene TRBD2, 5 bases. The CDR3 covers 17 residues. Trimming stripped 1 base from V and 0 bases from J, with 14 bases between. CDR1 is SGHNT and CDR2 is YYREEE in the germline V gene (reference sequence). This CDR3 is CASSLRGLADSYNEQFF. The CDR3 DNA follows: TGTGCCAGCAGCTTGAGAGGGCTGGCGGACTCCTACAATGAGCAGTTCTTC.

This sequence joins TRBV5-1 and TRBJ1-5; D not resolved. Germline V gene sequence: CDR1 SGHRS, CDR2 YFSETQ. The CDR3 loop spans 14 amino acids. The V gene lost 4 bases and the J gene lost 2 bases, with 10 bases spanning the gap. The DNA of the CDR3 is TGCGCCAGCAGCCCGGCCGGTGGCAATCAGCCCCAGCATTTT. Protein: CASSPAGGNQPQHF.

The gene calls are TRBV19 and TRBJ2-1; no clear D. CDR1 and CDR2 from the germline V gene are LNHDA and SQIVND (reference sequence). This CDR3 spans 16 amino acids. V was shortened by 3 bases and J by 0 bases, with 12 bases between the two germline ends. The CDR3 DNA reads TGTGCCAGTAGTATTTTCCAGGTCGGCTCCTACAATGAGCAGTTCTTC. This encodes CASSIFQVGSYNEQFF. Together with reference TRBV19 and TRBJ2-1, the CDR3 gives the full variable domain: DGGITQSPKYLFRKEGQNVTLSCEQNLNHDAMYWYRQDPGQGLRLIYYSQIVNDFQKGDIAEGYSVSREKKESFPLTVTSAQKNPTAFYLCASSIFQVGSYNEQFFGPGTRLTVL.

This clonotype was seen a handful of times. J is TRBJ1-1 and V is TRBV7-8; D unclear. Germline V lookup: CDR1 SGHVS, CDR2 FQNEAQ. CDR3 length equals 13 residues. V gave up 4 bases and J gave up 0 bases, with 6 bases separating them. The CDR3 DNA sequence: TGTGCCAGCAGCTCCTATTTGAACACTGAAGCTTTCTTT. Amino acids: CASSSYLNTEAFF.

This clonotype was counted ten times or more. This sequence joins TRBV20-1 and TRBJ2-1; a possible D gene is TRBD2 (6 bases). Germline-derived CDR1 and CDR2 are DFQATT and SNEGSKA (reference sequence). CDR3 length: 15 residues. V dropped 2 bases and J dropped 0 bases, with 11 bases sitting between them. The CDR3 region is CSARRGSSSYNEQFF. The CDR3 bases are TGCAGTGCTAGACGGGGGTCGAGCTCCTACAATGAGCAGTTCTTC.

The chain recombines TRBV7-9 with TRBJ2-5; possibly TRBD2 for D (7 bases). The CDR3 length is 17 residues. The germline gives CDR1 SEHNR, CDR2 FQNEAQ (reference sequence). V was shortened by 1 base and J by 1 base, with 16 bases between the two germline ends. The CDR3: CASSLGGGSPIQETQYF. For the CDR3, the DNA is TGTGCCAGCAGCTTAGGGGGGGGCAGCCCGATCCAAGAGACCCAGTACTTC.

The CDR3 nucleotides are TGTGCCAGCAGTCCCAGGCCGGGCGCGGGCTACACCTTC. This sequence encodes CASSPRPGAGYTF. The gene calls are TRBV7-6 and TRBJ1-2; D gene ambiguous. This CDR3 comprises 13 residues. V lost 6 bases and J 8 bases, leaving 16 bases between the germline ends. CDR1 and CDR2 (germline): SGHVS, FNYEAQ.

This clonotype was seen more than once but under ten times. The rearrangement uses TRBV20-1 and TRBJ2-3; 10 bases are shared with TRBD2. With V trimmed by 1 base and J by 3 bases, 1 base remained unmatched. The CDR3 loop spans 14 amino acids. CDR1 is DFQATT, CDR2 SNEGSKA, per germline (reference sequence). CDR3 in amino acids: CSARAAGGTDTQYF. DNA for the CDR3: TGCAGTGCTAGAGCAGCGGGGGGGACAGATACGCAGTATTTT.

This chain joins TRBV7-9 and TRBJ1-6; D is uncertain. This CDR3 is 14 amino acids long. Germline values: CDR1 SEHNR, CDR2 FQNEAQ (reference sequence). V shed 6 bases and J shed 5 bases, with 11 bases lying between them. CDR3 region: CASRLDTDNSPLHF. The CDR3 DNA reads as TGTGCCAGCAGACTAGATACAGATAATTCACCCCTCCACTTT.

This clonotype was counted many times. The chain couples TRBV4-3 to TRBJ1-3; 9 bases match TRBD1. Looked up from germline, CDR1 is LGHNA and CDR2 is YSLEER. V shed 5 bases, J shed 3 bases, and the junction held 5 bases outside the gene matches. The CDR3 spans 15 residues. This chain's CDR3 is CASSKGQGNGNTIYF. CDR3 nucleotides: TGCGCCAGCAGCAAGGGACAGGGAAATGGAAACACCATATATTTT.